Following are 19 T cell receptor beta chains from one sample sequenced in a study of early T cells in non-severe SARS-CoV-2 infection. One entry per CDR3 protein results from TCRdb running MiXCR on the 5' RACE reads. There are tens of thousands of distinct CDR3 sequences in the sample; more than 9.5% occur only once, and 5.7% lies in the top ten. Sequencing used whole blood, obtained at baseline. The receptor source for this set is an adult who was a healthcare worker with PCR-confirmed SARS-CoV-2 infection or an uninfected control (not recorded which).

This clonotype is medium-sized. This chain connects TRBV20-1 to TRBJ2-7, with 7 bases that match TRBD2. Germline values: CDR1 DFQATT, CDR2 SNEGSKA (reference sequence). The CDR3 runs to 15 residues. V lost 0 bases, J lost 3 bases, and 8 bases stayed unmatched. In nucleotides, the CDR3 is TGCAGTGCTAGAGATTTAGAGCGGGATTTCTACGAGCAGTACTTC. Translation: CSARDLERDFYEQYF.

This clonotype was seen only a few times. The chain has TRBV9 and TRBJ2-1, with D possibly TRBD2 on 5 matching bases. The CDR3 contains 16 residues. Trimming pared 4 bases from V and 0 bases from J, leaving 14 bases between. The germline CDR1 and CDR2 sequences are SGDLS and YYNGEE. Written as DNA, the CDR3 is TGTGCCAGCAGCCTCCTAAGGGAGAGCTCCTACAATGAGCAGTTCTTC. Protein product: CASSLLRESSYNEQFF. Variable domain in full (rest from reference TRBV9 and TRBJ2-1): DSGVTQTPKHLITATGQRVTLRCSPRSGDLSVYWYQQSLDQGLQFLIQYYNGEERAKGNILERFSAQQFPDLHSELNLSSLELGDSALYFCASSLLRESSYNEQFFGPGTRLTVL.

The chain recombines TRBV9 with TRBJ1-2; the D is unclear. This CDR3 is built from 14 residues. CDR1 is SGDLS and CDR2 is YYNGEE in the germline V gene. The V gene lost 0 bases and the J gene lost 4 bases, with 10 bases spanning the gap. The CDR3: CASSVATGSYGYTF. The CDR3 region has the DNA TGTGCCAGCAGCGTAGCGACGGGGAGCTATGGCTACACCTTC.

There are many counts of this clonotype. V is TRBV2 and J is TRBJ1-6; the match to TRBD1 covers 10 bases. J was trimmed by 4 bases and V by 6 bases; bases with no gene match: 9. The V gene's germline CDR1 is SNHLY and CDR2 FYNNEI. CDR3 length equals 17 residues. In DNA, the CDR3 is TGTGCCAGCAGCGGCCGACAGGGGGCTGCTTATAATTCACCCCTCCACTTT. Amino acids: CASSGRQGAAYNSPLHF.

This clonotype was counted many times. The V and J genes are TRBV19 and TRBJ2-3; D possibly matches TRBD1 or TRBD2 (5 bases each). Between the trimmed V and J ends, which lost 3 bases and 2 bases, there was a span of 12 bases. In germline, CDR1 is LNHDA, CDR2 SQIVND (reference sequence). This CDR3 has 15 amino acids. Here the CDR3 reads CASSMRGSDTDTQYF. For the CDR3, the DNA is TGTGCCAGTAGTATGAGGGGTTCCGACACAGATACGCAGTATTTT. Using reference TRBV19 and TRBJ2-3 for the parts outside the CDR3, the full variable domain is DGGITQSPKYLFRKEGQNVTLSCEQNLNHDAMYWYRQDPGQGLRLIYYSQIVNDFQKGDIAEGYSVSREKKESFPLTVTSAQKNPTAFYLCASSMRGSDTDTQYFGPGTRLTVL.

This chain connects TRBV6-2 or TRBV6-3 to TRBJ2-5, with 7 positions matching TRBD1. The V and J ends lost 8 bases and 1 base, in that order; junction bases with no gene match: 13. The CDR3 length is 16 residues. Germline V lookup: CDR1 MNHEY, CDR2 SVGEGT. The CDR3 sequence: CASGKPGTASQETQYF. CDR3 in DNA: TGTGCCAGCGGAAAACCCGGGACAGCCAGCCAAGAGACCCAGTACTTC.

Only a few counts were recorded for this clonotype. The gene calls are TRBV12-3 or TRBV12-4 and TRBJ2-3; D not certain. V was clipped by 3 bases and J by 5 bases, with 3 bases between them. CDR3 size: 11 residues. CDR3 amino acids: CASSFGDTQYF. The CDR3 bases are TGTGCCAGCAGTTTTGGAGATACGCAGTATTTT.

This clonotype was counted once. An end of the junction does not agree with germline; a read error may underlie this. The genes are TRBV6-1 and TRBJ1-1; D unclear. The CDR3 totals 13 residues. Germline assignment: CDR1 MNHNS and CDR2 SASEGT. The CDR3 DNA reads TGTGCCAGCAGAGCGCTTTCGAACGCTGAAGCTTTCTTT. Protein sequence: CASRALSNAEAFF.

This clonotype came up a few times. The chain joins TRBV20-1 to TRBJ2-3; D ambiguous. CDR1 is DFQATT and CDR2 is SNEGSKA in the germline V gene (reference sequence). The V end was cut by 1 base, the J end by 4 bases, with 12 bases between. The CDR3 contains 14 residues. The CDR3 bases are TGCAGTGCTAGAGGCCCCTCCCGGGCAGATACGCAGTATTTT. Translation: CSARGPSRADTQYF.

V gene TRBV24-1 combines with J gene TRBJ2-3, with TRBD1 matching over 7 bases. This CDR3 is built from 16 residues. With 4 bases clipped from V and 3 bases from J, the junction kept 9 bases outside the gene matches. CDR1 is KGHDR, CDR2 SFDVKD, per germline. CDR3 amino acids: CATSDRTGPGTDTQYF. CDR3 bases: TGTGCCACCAGTGACAGGACAGGCCCAGGGACAGATACGCAGTATTTT.

The genes are TRBV6-5 and TRBJ1-5, with D uncertain. Trimming left V 0 bases short and J 3 bases short, with 3 bases between. Germline assignment: CDR1 MNHEY and CDR2 SVGAGI. The CDR3 contains 13 residues. The CDR3 DNA is TGTGCCAGCAGTTACTCGACCAATCAGCCCCAGCATTTT. This sequence encodes CASSYSTNQPQHF.

The chain is built from TRBV9 and TRBJ2-1; no definite D call. Looked up from germline, CDR1 is SGDLS and CDR2 is YYNGEE. The CDR3 loop spans 19 amino acids. Between the trimmed V and J ends, which lost 4 bases and 1 base, there was a span of 24 bases. The chain's CDR3 is CASSPRSLFAMNSYNEQFF. DNA for the CDR3: TGTGCCAGCAGCCCTAGATCCTTGTTCGCGATGAATTCCTACAATGAGCAGTTCTTC.

V gene TRBV6-5 combines with J gene TRBJ2-7; D uncertain. The CDR3 covers 11 residues. Trimming cost V 4 bases and J 7 bases, with 8 bases left between them. Per the germline V gene, CDR1 is MNHEY and CDR2 is SVGAGI. The CDR3 protein is CASSSHLEQYF. The CDR3 nucleotides are TGTGCCAGCAGTTCCCATTTGGAGCAGTACTTC.

This clonotype has more than one count but fewer than ten. V usage is TRBV19 and J usage is TRBJ2-2; unclear D gene. This CDR3 region has 13 residues. V was trimmed by 4 bases and J by 0 bases, leaving 3 bases between them. In germline, CDR1 is LNHDA, CDR2 SQIVND (reference sequence). CDR3 protein: CASSTANTGELFF. CDR3 sequence (DNA): TGTGCCAGTAGTACGGCGAACACCGGGGAGCTGTTTTTT.

This clonotype has at least ten counts. V gene TRBV11-2 combines with J gene TRBJ2-7; D ambiguous. Per the germline V gene, CDR1 is SGHAT and CDR2 is FQNNGV. V lost 4 bases, J lost 4 bases, and 14 bases lay in between. The CDR3 length is 14 residues. In nucleotides, the CDR3 is TGTGCCAGCAGCTCCATTGAAATCCTATACGAGCAGTACTTC. Protein product: CASSSIEILYEQYF.

There are many counts of this clonotype. The J gene is TRBJ2-7, the V gene TRBV20-1; perhaps TRBD1 as D (6 bases). The germline CDR1 and CDR2 sequences are DFQATT and SNEGSKA (reference sequence). V was trimmed by 5 bases and J by 9 bases, leaving 14 bases between them. The CDR3 has 11 residues. Here the CDR3 DNA reads TGCAGTGCTGGTGGCCAGGGGACGCAGTACTTC. This sequence encodes CSAGGQGTQYF.

This clonotype was detected a few times. V gene TRBV29-1 combines with J gene TRBJ2-7; TRBD1 matches at 7 bases. Trimming took 1 base from V and 2 from J; bases not matched to a gene: 8. The CDR3 is 15 amino acids. Germline V gives CDR1 SQVTM, CDR2 ANQGSEA. The CDR3 reads CSVEGTGTAPYEQYF. Written as DNA, the CDR3 is TGCAGCGTTGAAGGGACGGGGACAGCACCCTACGAGCAGTACTTC.

With regard to this clonotype: Just one base apart from a much larger clone, this may be a read error. The chain joins TRBV7-6 to TRBJ2-3, with 13 bases aligning to TRBD2. Germline values: CDR1 SGHVS, CDR2 FNYEAQ. This CDR3 has 17 amino acids. The trim removed 5 bases at V and 3 bases at J, leaving 8 bases unmatched. This CDR3 is CASSPRTSGRLTDTQYF. For the CDR3, the DNA is TGTGCCAGCAGCCCTAGGACTAGCGGGAGATTGACAGATACGCAGTATTTT.

This chain connects TRBV10-3 to TRBJ2-2; 8 positions match TRBD2. Trimming at V came to 4 bases and at J to 7 bases, leaving 5 bases not matched to a gene. This CDR3 is built from 14 residues. The germline gives CDR1 ENHRY, CDR2 SYGVKD. Here the CDR3 DNA reads TGTGCCATCAGTGCCAGCGGGAGCGGCGGGGAGCTGTTTTTT. This translates into CAISASGSGGELFF.